The sequence of this TCR beta chain was determined in a study of cytomegalovirus exposure and HLA in healthy donors. PCR employed 60 Vbeta and 13 Jbeta primers. TCRdb's table, derived via immunoSEQ multiplex PCR, lists solely in-frame clones and lacks some. The table has 250,000 or so clones, about 83% seen once. Trimming took 3 bases from V and 3 from J, leaving 14 bases between them. This CDR3 region has 15 residues. Germline V gives CDR1 KGHSH, CDR2 LQKENI. This receptor was taken from a human donor in good health. Input material: PBMCs. The genes are TRBV18 and TRBJ1-2; perhaps TRBD1 as D (6 bases). CDR3 sequence (DNA): TGTGCCAGCTCACCCACAGGGTGGCGCGACTATGGCTACACCTTC. Protein product: CASSPTGWRDYGYTF.